This TCR beta chain appears in the sequencing data of a study of spatial heterogeneity in lung cancer. As for the study in general: Follow-up PBMC samples were sequenced when available, at a median of roughly 2 years after resection. There were, on average, more than 9.5 raw-read appearances for each unique TCR and UMI combination. Notes on the study in general: The appearance of ubiquitous expanded tumor TCRs in blood was greater at resection than follow-up.

Time point noted: blood at routine non-recurrence follow-up after resection. Whole RNA came from tumor, nontumor lung or frozen PBMC and was sequenced without being sorted. Unique molecular identifiers tagged every individual TCR cDNA molecule. TCRdb ran MiXCR on the 5' RACE reads and lists one entry per CDR3 protein. The data show 45,000 to 65,000 distinct CDR3 sequences, around 6.7% seen once. This clonotype was seen ten or more times. Its antigen is currently unknown. This sequence originates from a female donor with early-stage non-small cell lung cancer. The sequencing used PBMCs, collected at follow-up.

The CDR3 sequence is CASSRDTASYGYTF. The CDR3 coding sequence is TGCGCCAGCAGCAGGGACACGGCTAGCTATGGCTACACCTTC. The V and J genes are TRBV5-1 and TRBJ1-2, with D maybe TRBD1 (6 bases). Germline assignment: CDR1 SGHRS and CDR2 YFSETQ. The CDR3 spans 14 residues. V was cut by 4 bases and J by 4 bases, with 14 bases left in between.